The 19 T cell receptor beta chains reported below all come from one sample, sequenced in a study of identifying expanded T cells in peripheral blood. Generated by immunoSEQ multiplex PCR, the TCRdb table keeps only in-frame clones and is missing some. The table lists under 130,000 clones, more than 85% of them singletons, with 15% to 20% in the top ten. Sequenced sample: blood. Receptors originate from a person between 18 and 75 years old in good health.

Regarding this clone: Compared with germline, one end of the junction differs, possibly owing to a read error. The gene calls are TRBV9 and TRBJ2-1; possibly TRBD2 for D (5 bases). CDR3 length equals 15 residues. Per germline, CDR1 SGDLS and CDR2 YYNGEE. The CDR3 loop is CASSARGVSGNGQFF. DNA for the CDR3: TGTGCCAGCAGCGCCCGGGGTGTGTCGGGCAATGGGCAGTTCTTC. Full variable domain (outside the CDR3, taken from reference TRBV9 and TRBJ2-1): DSGVTQTPKHLITATGQRVTLRCSPRSGDLSVYWYQQSLDQGLQFLIQYYNGEERAKGNILERFSAQQFPDLHSELNLSSLELGDSALYFCASSARGVSGNGQFFGPGTRLTVL.

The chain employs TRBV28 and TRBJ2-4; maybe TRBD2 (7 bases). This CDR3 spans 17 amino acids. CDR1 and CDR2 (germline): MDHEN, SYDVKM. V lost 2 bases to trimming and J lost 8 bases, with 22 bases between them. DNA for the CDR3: TGTGCCAGCAGTTTAGCCCTCGGACACGGAGGGGGGGACATTCAGTACTTC. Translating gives CASSLALGHGGGDIQYF.

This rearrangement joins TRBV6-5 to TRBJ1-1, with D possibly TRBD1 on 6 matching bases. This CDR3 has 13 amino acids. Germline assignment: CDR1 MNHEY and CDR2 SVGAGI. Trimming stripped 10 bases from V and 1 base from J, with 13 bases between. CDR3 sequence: CATQLRGNTEAFF. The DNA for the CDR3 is TGTGCCACTCAGCTCAGGGGGAACACTGAAGCTTTCTTT.

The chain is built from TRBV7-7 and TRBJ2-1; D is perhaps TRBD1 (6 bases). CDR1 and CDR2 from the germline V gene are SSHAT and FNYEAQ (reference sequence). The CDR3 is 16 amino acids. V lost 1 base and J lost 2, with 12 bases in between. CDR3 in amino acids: CASSLEPDRAYNEQFF. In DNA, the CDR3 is TGTGCCAGCAGCTTAGAACCGGACAGAGCCTACAATGAGCAGTTCTTC. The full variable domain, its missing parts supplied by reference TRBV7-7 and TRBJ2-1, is GAGVSQSPRYKVTKRGQDVTLRCDPISSHATLYWYQQALGQGPEFLTYFNYEAQPDKSGLPSDRFSAERPEGSISTLTIQRTEQRDSAMYRCASSLEPDRAYNEQFFGPGTRLTVL.

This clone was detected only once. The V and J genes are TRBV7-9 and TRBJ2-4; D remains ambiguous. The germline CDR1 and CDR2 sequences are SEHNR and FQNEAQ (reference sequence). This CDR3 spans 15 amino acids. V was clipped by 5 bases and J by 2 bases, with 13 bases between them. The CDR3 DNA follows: TGTGCCAGCAGCGGGTCCCAAGTCCCCAAAAACATTCAGTACTTC. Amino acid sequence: CASSGSQVPKNIQYF.

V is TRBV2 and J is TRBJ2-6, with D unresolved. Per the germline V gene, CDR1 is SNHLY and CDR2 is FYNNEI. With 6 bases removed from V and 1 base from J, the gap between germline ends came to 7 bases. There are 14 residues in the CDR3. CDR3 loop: CASRTESGANVLTF. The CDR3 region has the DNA TGTGCCAGCAGAACAGAGTCTGGGGCCAACGTCCTGACTTTC.

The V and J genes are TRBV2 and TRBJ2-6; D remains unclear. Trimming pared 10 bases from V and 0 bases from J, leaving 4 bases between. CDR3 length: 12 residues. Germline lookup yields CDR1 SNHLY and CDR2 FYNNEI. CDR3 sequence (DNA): TGTGCCACCAACTCTGGGGCCAACGTCCTGACTTTC. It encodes CATNSGANVLTF.

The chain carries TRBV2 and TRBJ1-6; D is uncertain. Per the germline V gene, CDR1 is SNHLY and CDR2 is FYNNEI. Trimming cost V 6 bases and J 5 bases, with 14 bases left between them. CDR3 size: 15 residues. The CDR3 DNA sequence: TGTGCCAGCAGCTCCCGGGCCGCAGATAATTCACCCCTCCACTTT. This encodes CASSSRAADNSPLHF.

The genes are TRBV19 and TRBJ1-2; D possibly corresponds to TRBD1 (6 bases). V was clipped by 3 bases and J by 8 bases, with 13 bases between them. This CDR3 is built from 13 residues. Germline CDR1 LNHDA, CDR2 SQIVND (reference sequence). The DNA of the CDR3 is TGTGCCAGTAGTATCCCGGACAGTCACGGCTACACCTTC. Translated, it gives CASSIPDSHGYTF.

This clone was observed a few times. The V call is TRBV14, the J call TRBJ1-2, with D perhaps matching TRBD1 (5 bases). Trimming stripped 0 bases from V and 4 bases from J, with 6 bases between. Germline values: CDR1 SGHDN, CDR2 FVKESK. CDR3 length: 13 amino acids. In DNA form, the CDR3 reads TGTGCCAGCAGCCAAGACAGGGCCTATGGCTACACCTTC. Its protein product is CASSQDRAYGYTF.

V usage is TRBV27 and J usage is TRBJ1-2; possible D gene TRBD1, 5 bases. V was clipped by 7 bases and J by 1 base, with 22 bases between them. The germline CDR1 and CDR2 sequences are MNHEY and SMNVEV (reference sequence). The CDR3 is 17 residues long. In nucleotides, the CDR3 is TGTGCCAGCACCGAAAGGGGCGGTATCTACGGTAACTATGGCTACACCTTC. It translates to CASTERGGIYGNYGYTF.

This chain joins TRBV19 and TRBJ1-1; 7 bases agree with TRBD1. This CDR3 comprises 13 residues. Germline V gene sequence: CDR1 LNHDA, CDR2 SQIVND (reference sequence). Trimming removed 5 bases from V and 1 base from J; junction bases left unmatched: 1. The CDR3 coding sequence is TGTGCCAGTAGTCGACAGGGGAACACTGAAGCTTTCTTT. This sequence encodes CASSRQGNTEAFF.

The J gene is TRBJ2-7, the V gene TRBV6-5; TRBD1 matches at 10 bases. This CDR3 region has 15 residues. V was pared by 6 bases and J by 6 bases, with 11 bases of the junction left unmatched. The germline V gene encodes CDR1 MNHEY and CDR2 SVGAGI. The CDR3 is CASSQTRGTGVEQYF. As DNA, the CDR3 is TGTGCCAGCAGCCAAACCCGCGGGACAGGGGTCGAGCAGTACTTC.

The CDR3 nucleotides are TGTGCCAGCACTGCCCCCCGGACAGCCGTTAGAGGGGAGCAGTACTTC. Translating gives CASTAPRTAVRGEQYF. J is TRBJ2-7 and V is TRBV7-9; D is perhaps TRBD1 (6 bases). Germline CDR1 and CDR2: SEHNR and FQNEAQ (reference sequence). Trimming stripped 7 bases from V and 7 bases from J, with 26 bases between. This CDR3 has 16 residues. The full variable domain, completed using reference TRBV7-9 and TRBJ2-7, is DTGVSQNPRHKITKRGQNVTFRCDPISEHNRLYWYRQTLGQGPEFLTYFQNEAQLEKSRLLSDRFSAERPKGSFSTLEIQRTEQGDSAMYLCASTAPRTAVRGEQYFGPGTRLTVT.

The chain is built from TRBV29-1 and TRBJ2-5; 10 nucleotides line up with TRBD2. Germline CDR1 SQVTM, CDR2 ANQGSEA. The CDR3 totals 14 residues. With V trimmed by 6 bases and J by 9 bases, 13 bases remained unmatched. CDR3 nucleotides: TGCAGCGTCGCCGGACTAGCGGCCGGGGTGGCCCAGTACTTC. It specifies CSVAGLAAGVAQYF.

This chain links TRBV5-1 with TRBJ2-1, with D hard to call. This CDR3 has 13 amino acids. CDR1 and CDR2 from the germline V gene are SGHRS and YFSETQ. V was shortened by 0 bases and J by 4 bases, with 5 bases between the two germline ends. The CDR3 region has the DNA TGCGCCAGCAGCTTGGGGGCTTACAATGAGCAGTTCTTC. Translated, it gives CASSLGAYNEQFF.

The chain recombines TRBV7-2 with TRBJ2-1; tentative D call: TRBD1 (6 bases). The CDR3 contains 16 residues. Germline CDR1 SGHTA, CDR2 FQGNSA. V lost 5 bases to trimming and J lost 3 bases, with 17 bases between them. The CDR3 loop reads CASSQGAARGYNEQFF. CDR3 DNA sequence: TGTGCCAGCAGCCAAGGCGCCGCCAGGGGCTACAATGAGCAGTTCTTC.

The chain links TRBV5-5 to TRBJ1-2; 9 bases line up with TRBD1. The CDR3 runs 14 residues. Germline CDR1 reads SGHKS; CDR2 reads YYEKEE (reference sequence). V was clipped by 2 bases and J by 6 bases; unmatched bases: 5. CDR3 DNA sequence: TGTGCCAGCAGCTTTTATACAGGGGGCAATGGCTACACCTTC. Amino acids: CASSFYTGGNGYTF.

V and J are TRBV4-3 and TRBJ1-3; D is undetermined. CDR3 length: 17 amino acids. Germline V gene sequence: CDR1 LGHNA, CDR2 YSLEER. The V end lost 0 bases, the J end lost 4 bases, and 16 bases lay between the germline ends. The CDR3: CASSQDVQAGGGNTIYF. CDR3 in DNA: TGCGCCAGCAGCCAAGATGTTCAGGCGGGAGGAGGAAACACCATATATTTT.